The T cell receptor beta chain under discussion was sequenced for a study of T cell responses to AZD1222 COVID-19 vaccine. Measured with immunoSEQ multiplex PCR; TCRdb has only the in-frame clones, and not every one. Of 100,000 to 150,000 clones in the sample, approximately 90% are singletons; the top ten hold about 3.3%. Details on this clone: Its matching antigen is unknown.

V lost 7 bases and J 8 bases, leaving 23 bases between the germline ends. The CDR3 consists of 16 residues. Germline-derived CDR1 and CDR2 are SEHNR and FQNEAQ (reference sequence). Study-level results: Nearly half of unique spike-specific TCRs reportedly avoided B.1.351 and B.1.1.7 mutated regions. Researchers report vaccine-associated CD4 TCRs spanning spike, with dominance at 160-218 and 743-854.

Timing groups of about 4 and about 12 weeks for second doses were pooled. V usage is TRBV7-9 and J usage is TRBJ1-4, with D perhaps TRBD1 (6 bases). The sequence derives from an adult who received the AZD1222 COVID-19 vaccine. The sequencing used peripheral blood, collected 28 days after the second AZD1222 dose. The CDR3 loop reads CASTPSVGGRWEKLFF. The CDR3 DNA reads TGTGCCAGCACCCCGAGTGTGGGGGGCAGGTGGGAAAAACTGTTTTTT.